This T cell receptor (beta chain) was observed in a study of T cell changes during pregnancy in multiple sclerosis (dated by TCRdb to 2018 to 2020). As for the study more broadly: In women with multiple sclerosis, the researchers looked at how the T cell repertoire shifted as pregnancy progressed.

Germline trimming amounts to 8 bases on V and 0 bases on J, with 7 as the count of junction bases outside the gene matches. The CDR3 has 15 amino acids, counting the end cysteine and phenylalanine. Solely the CDR3 DNA is kept, with 45 bases framed from the first base. The germline V gene sets CDR1 to ENHRY and CDR2 to SYGVKD. The method behind the library was the immunoSEQ multiplex PCR assay. TCRdb took this table from immuneACCESS and kept in-frame rearrangements with V and J called. Such tables lack part of the clones; where checked against another copy, unresolved V genes explain under half of the gap, and the rest is unexplained. The sample table lists under 70,000 clones, around 91% of them with a count of one. About 5.8% of the sample is held by the ten biggest clonotypes. For this clone: Its antigen is currently not known. The record has no base qualities; no much larger clone is one base away.

The origin of this receptor is a female donor in good health, enrolled as a control in a pregnancy study. The sample here was peripheral blood, taken in the third trimester of pregnancy. The chain uses TRBV10-3 and TRBJ2-1, and 7 junction bases match TRBD2. The CDR3: CAIGRGGSSYNEQFF. At the DNA level, the sequence is TGTGCCATCGGGAGGGGCGGGAGCTCCTACAATGAGCAGTTCTTC.